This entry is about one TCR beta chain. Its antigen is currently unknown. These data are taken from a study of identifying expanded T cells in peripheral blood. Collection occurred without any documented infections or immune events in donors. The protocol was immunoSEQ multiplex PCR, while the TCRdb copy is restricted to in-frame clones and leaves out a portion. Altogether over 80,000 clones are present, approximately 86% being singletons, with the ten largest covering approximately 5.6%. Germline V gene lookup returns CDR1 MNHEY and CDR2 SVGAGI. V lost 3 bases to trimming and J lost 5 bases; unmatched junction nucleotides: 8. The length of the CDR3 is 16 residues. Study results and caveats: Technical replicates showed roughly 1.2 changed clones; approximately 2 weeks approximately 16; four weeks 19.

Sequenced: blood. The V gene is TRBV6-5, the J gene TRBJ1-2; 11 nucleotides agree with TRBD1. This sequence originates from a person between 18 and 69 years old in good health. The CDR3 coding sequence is TGTGCCAGCAGTTATTTACGGACAGGGGGCGGATATGGCTACACCTTC. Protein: CASSYLRTGGGYGYTF.